Presented here are 9 T cell receptor beta chains from one specimen sequenced in a study of PD-1 blockade in mismatch repair-deficient tumors. Here immunoSEQ multiplex PCR was the method, and the copy in TCRdb shows in-frame clones only, minus some. The sample contains around 40,000 clones, around 84% of which appear only once. The sample in question was peripheral blood, obtained about 80 weeks after starting pembrolizumab. The receptors were sampled from an adult with mismatch repair-deficient cancer.

In nucleotides, the CDR3 is TGTGCCAGCAGTCCGATCTTCTCACCCCCAGATACGCAGTATTTT. This translates into CASSPIFSPPDTQYF. J is TRBJ2-3 and V is TRBV27, with D uncertain. The germline V and J ends were trimmed by 5 bases and 4 bases, with 16 bases remaining between them. The CDR3 spans 15 residues. CDR1 is MNHEY, CDR2 SMNVEV, per germline (reference sequence).

The rearrangement uses TRBV7-8 and TRBJ1-1, with a weak D call TRBD1 (5 bases). The ends were cut back, 5 bases at V and 5 bases at J, with 15 bases in the middle. Looked up from germline, CDR1 is SGHVS and CDR2 is FQNEAQ. There are 14 residues in the CDR3. This CDR3 is CASSPREGLTEAFF. CDR3 coding DNA: TGTGCCAGCAGCCCAAGGGAGGGGCTAACTGAAGCTTTCTTT.

This CDR3 reads CASSQDSETSLNEQFF. The CDR3 nucleotides are TGCGCCAGCAGCCAAGATTCGGAGACTAGTCTCAATGAGCAGTTCTTC. The chain combines TRBV4-1 with TRBJ2-1; D may be TRBD2 (6 bases). CDR1 MGHRA and CDR2 YSYEKL come from the germline V gene. Trimming pared 0 bases from V and 6 bases from J, leaving 15 bases between. The CDR3 is 16 amino acids.

CDR3 region: CASSPGRRLYQETQYF. The CDR3 DNA reads TGTGCCAGCAGCCCGGGACGAAGACTTTACCAAGAGACCCAGTACTTC. V and J are TRBV5-6 and TRBJ2-5, with D perhaps matching TRBD1 or TRBD2 (5 bases each). The CDR3 spans 16 residues. In germline, CDR1 is SGHDT, CDR2 YYEEEE. V shed 4 bases and J shed 0 bases, with 16 bases lying between them.

The chain carries TRBV7-9 and TRBJ2-1; D unclear. The CDR3 consists of 12 residues. Trimming pared 3 bases from V and 6 bases from J, leaving 6 bases between. CDR1 is SEHNR, CDR2 FQNEAQ, per germline (reference sequence). The CDR3 nucleotides read TGTGCCAGCAGCTTCCCCCGCAATGAGCAGTTCTTC. Translating gives CASSFPRNEQFF.

The rearrangement links TRBV11-2 to TRBJ1-3; D remains unclear. The CDR3 runs 12 residues. Germline-derived CDR1 and CDR2 are SGHAT and FQNNGV. V was shortened by 5 bases and J by 8 bases, with 10 bases between the two germline ends. CDR3 nucleotides: TGTGCCAGCAGCCAGTCTCGTGACACCATATATTTT. Translating gives CASSQSRDTIYF. The whole variable domain, filled in from reference TRBV11-2 and TRBJ1-3, reads EAGVAQSPRYKIIEKRQSVAFWCNPISGHATLYWYQQILGQGPKLLIQFQNNGVVDDSQLPKDRFSAERLKGVDSTLKIQPAKLEDSAVYLCASSQSRDTIYFGEGSWLTVV.

The chain combines TRBV7-2 with TRBJ2-1; D not certain. This CDR3 spans 13 amino acids. V lost 4 bases to trimming and J lost 0 bases, with 4 bases between them. Germline lookup yields CDR1 SGHTA and CDR2 FQGNSA. The DNA of the CDR3 is TGTGCCAGCAGCTGGAACTCCTACAATGAGCAGTTCTTC. This translates into CASSWNSYNEQFF.

The chain is built from TRBV4-2 and TRBJ1-5, with a weak D call TRBD1 (6 bases). V was shortened by 0 bases and J by 8 bases, with 17 bases between the two germline ends. The CDR3 is 16 amino acids. CDR1 and CDR2 (germline): LGHNA, YNFKEQ. CDR3 region: CASSQDAGQIPEPQHF. The CDR3 nucleotides are TGTGCCAGCAGCCAAGATGCGGGACAAATACCCGAGCCCCAGCATTTT.

This clone appeared a few times. The chain uses TRBV6-5 and TRBJ1-4; perhaps TRBD1 as D (5 bases). Trimming stripped 6 bases from V and 14 bases from J, with 13 bases between. CDR1 is MNHEY and CDR2 is SVGAGI in the germline V gene. The CDR3 is 11 residues long. The CDR3 region is CASSTGTVLFF. CDR3 nucleotide sequence: TGTGCCAGCAGCACCGGGACCGTGCTGTTTTTT.